The present entry profiles one T cell receptor beta chain with its context. This specimen belongs to a study of blood T cell repertoires in COVID-19. TCRdb's copy holds only in-frame clones and misses some; the assay was immunoSEQ multiplex PCR. The sample holds about 70,000 clones, roughly 82% seen once. Trimming took off 8 bases at V and 0 bases at J, with 19 bases between the two ends. This CDR3 is built from 15 residues. Germline V gene lookup returns CDR1 SQVTM and CDR2 ANQGSEA. The sequence derives from a woman at least 80 years old with active or convalescent COVID-19. Sequencing was performed on peripheral blood. The V gene is TRBV29-1, the J gene TRBJ1-1, with D possibly matching TRBD1 (6 bases). The CDR3 spells CSPWTAEHMNTEAFF. CDR3 coding DNA: TGCAGCCCATGGACAGCTGAGCACATGAACACTGAAGCTTTCTTT.